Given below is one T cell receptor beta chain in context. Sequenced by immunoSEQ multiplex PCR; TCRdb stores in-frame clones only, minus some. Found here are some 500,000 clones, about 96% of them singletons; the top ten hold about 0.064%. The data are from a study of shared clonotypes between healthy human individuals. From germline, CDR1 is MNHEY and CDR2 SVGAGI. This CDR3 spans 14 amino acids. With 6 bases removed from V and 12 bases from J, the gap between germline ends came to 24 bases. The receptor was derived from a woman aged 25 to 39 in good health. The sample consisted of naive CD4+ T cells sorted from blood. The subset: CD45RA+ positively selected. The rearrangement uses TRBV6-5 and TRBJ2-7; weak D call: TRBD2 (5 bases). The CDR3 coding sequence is TGTGCCAGCAGCAGCACGGGGAATTTCCGTGAGGGGTACTTC. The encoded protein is CASSSTGNFREGYF.